This T cell receptor (beta chain) was identified in a study of regulatory T cells in long-lasting Graves disease. Described time point: persistent/refractory GD, antithyroid drugs over 5 years with positive TRAb. With RNA extracted from PBMCs as input, the TCR library was made. Germline V gene sequence: CDR1 SNHLY, CDR2 FYNNEI. Trimming cost V 7 bases and J 7 bases, with 13 bases left between them. The CDR3 totals 12 residues. This clonotype was seen many times. For TCR beta, libraries came from iRepertoire HTBI primers and Arm-PCR of CDR3 regions. TCRdb fed the multiplex PCR reads into MiXCR, producing one record per CDR3 protein. The sample carries some 420,000 distinct CDR3 sequences, 20% to 25% recorded once.

The TCR originated in a female donor with Graves disease. The genes are TRBV2 and TRBJ1-2, with no clear D. Sample: peripheral blood mononuclear cells (PBMCs), taken when the disease was refractory, from a patient treated with antithyroid drugs. CDR3 amino acids: CASTAGRFGYTF. DNA of the CDR3: TGTGCCAGCACCGCGGGCCGGTTTGGCTACACCTTC.